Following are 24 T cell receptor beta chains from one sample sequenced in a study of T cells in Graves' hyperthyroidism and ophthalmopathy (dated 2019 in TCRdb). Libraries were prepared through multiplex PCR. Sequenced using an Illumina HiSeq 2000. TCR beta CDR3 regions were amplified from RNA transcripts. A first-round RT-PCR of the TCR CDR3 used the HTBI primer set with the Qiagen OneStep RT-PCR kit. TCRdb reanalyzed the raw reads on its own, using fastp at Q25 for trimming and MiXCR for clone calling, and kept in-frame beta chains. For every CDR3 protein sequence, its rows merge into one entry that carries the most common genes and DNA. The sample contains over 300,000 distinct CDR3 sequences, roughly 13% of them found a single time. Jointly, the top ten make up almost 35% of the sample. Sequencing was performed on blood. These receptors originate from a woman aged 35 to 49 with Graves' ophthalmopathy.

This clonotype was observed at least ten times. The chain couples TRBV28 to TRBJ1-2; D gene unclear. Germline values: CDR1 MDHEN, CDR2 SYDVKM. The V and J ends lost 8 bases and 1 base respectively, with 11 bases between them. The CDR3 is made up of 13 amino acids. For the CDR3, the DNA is TGTGCCAGCTACTCGCCTCTTAACTATGGCTACACCTTC. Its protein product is CASYSPLNYGYTF.

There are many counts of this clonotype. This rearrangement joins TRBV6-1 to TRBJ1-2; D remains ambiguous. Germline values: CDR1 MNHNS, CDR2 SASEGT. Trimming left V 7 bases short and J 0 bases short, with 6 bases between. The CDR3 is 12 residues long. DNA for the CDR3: TGTGCCAGCAACGTGGCTAACTATGGCTACACCTTC. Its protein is CASNVANYGYTF.

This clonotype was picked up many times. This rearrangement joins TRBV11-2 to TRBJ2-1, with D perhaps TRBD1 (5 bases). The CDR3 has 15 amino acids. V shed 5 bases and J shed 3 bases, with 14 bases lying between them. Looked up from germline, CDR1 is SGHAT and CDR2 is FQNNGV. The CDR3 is CASSPWGTVYNEQFF. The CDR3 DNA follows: TGTGCCAGCAGCCCCTGGGGCACGGTCTACAATGAGCAGTTCTTC.

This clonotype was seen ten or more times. CDR3 DNA: TGTGCCAGCAGTTTAATGATACGTGGCGAGCAGTACTTC. This encodes CASSLMIRGEQYF. This chain joins TRBV28 and TRBJ2-7; D gene ambiguous. The V gene lost 2 bases and the J gene lost 6 bases, with 11 bases spanning the gap. This CDR3 is built from 13 residues. CDR1 is MDHEN, CDR2 SYDVKM, per germline.

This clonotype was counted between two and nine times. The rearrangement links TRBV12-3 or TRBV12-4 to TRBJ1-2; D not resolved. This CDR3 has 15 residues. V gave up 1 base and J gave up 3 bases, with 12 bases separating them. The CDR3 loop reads CASSLDELGHYGYTF. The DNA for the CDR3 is TGTGCCAGCAGTTTAGACGAGCTTGGGCACTATGGCTACACCTTC.

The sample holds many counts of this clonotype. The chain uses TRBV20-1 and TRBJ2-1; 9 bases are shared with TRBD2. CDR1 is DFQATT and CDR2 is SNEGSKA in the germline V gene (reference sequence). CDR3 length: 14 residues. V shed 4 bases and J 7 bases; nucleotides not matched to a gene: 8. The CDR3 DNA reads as TGCAGTGCTATATTTAGCGGGAGAACAAATGAGCAGTTCTTC. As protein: CSAIFSGRTNEQFF.

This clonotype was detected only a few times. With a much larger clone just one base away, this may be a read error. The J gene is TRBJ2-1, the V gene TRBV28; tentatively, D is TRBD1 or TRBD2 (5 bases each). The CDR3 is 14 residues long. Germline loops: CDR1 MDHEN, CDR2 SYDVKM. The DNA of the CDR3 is TGTGCCAGCCTCCCCGGGACCTCCCACAATGAGCAGTTCTTC. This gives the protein CASLPGTSHNEQFF. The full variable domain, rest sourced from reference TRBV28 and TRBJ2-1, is DVKVTQSSRYLVKRTGEKVFLECVQDMDHENMFWYRQDPGLGLRLIYFSYDVKMKEKGDIPEGYSVSREKKERFSLILESASTNQTSMYLCASLPGTSHNEQFFGPGTRLTVL.

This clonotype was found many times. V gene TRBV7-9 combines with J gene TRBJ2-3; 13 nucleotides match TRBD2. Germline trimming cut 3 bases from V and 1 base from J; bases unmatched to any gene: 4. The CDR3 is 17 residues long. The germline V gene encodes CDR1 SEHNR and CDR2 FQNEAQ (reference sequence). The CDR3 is CASSFPGLAGGTDTQYF. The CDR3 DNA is TGTGCCAGCAGCTTCCCCGGACTAGCGGGAGGCACAGATACGCAGTATTTT. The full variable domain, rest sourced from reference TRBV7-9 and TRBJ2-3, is DTGVSQNPRHKITKRGQNVTFRCDPISEHNRLYWYRQTLGQGPEFLTYFQNEAQLEKSRLLSDRFSAERPKGSFSTLEIQRTEQGDSAMYLCASSFPGLAGGTDTQYFGPGTRLTVL.

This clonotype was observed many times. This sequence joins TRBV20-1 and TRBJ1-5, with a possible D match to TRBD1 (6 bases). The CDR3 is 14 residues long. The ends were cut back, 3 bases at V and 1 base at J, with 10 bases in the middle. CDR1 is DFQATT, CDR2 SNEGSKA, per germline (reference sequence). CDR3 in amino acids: CSARVGGSNQPQHF. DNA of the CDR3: TGCAGTGCTAGGGTAGGGGGGAGCAATCAGCCCCAGCATTTT.

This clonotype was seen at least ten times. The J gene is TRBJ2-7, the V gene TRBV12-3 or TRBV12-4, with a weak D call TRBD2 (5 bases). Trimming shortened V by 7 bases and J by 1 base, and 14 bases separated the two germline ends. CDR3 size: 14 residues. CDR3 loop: CASTRRGLSYEQYF. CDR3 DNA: TGTGCCAGCACCAGAAGAGGACTTTCCTACGAGCAGTACTTC.

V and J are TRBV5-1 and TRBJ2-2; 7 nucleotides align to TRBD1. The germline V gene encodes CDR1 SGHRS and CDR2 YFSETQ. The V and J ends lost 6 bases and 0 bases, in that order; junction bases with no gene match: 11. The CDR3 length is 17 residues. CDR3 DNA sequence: TGCGCCAGCAAAGGGGACCGGGACAGCCCGAACACCGGGGAGCTGTTTTTT. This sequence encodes CASKGDRDSPNTGELFF.

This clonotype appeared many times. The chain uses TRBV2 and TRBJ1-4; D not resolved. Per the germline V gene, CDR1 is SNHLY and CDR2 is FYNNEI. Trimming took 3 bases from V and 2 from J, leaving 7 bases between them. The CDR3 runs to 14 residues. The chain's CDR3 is CASSDGRTNEKLFF. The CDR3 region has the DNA TGTGCCAGCAGTGATGGGCGTACTAATGAAAAACTGTTTTTT.

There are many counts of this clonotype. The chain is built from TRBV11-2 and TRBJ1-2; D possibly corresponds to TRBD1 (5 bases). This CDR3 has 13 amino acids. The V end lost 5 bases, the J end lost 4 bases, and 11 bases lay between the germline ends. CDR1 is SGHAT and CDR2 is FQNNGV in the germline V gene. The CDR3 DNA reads TGTGCCAGCAGCAAAGACAGCGTCTATGGCTACACCTTC. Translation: CASSKDSVYGYTF. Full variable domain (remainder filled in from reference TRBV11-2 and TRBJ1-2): EAGVAQSPRYKIIEKRQSVAFWCNPISGHATLYWYQQILGQGPKLLIQFQNNGVVDDSQLPKDRFSAERLKGVDSTLKIQPAKLEDSAVYLCASSKDSVYGYTFGSGTRLTVV.

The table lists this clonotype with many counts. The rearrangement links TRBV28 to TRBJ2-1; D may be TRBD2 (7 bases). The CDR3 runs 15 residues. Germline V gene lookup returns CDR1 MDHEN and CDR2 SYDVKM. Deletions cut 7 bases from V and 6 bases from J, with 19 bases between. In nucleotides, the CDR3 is TGTGCCAGCACCCGGGGAGGGGGAGGTCGCAATGAGCAGTTCTTC. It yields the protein CASTRGGGGRNEQFF.

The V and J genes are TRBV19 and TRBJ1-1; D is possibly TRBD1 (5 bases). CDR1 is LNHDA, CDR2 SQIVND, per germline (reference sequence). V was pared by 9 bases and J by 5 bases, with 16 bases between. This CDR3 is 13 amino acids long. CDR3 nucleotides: TGTGCCAGCAGTGAAGAGGGGCGGACTGAAGCTTTCTTT. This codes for CASSEEGRTEAFF.

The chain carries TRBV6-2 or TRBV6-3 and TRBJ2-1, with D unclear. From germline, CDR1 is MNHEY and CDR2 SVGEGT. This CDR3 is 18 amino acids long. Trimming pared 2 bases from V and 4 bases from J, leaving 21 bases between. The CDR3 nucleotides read TGTGCCAGCAGTTACCCTCTAATTGCTCCTGATTTATACAATGAGCAGTTCTTC. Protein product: CASSYPLIAPDLYNEQFF.

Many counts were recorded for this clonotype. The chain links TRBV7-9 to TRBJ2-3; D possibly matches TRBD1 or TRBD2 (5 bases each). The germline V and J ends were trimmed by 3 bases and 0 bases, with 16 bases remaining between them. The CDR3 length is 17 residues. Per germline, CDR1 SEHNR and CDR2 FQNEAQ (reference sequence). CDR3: CASSFLSGTPSTDTQYF. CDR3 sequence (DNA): TGTGCCAGCAGCTTCCTTTCCGGGACGCCCAGCACAGATACGCAGTATTTT. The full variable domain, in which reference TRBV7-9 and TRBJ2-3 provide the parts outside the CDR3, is DTGVSQNPRHKITKRGQNVTFRCDPISEHNRLYWYRQTLGQGPEFLTYFQNEAQLEKSRLLSDRFSAERPKGSFSTLEIQRTEQGDSAMYLCASSFLSGTPSTDTQYFGPGTRLTVL.

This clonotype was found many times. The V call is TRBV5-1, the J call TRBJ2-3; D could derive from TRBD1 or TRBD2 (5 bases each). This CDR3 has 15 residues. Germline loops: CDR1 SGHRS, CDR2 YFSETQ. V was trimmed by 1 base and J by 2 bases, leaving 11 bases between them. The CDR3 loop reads CASSLIPGHTDTQYF. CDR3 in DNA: TGCGCCAGCAGCTTGATTCCGGGGCACACAGATACGCAGTATTTT.

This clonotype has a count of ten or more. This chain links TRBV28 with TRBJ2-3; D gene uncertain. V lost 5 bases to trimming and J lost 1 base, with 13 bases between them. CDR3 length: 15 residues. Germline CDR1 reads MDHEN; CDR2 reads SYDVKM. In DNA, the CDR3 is TGTGCCAGCAGTCGCCCCTCCTCGGGCACAGATACGCAGTATTTT. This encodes CASSRPSSGTDTQYF.

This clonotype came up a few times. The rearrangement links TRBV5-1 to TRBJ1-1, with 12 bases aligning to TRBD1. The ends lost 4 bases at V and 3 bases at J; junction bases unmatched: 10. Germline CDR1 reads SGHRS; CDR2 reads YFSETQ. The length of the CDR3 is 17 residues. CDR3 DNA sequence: TGCGCCAGCAGCGAAGATGGGACAGGGGGCGAGGACACTGAAGCTTTCTTT. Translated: CASSEDGTGGEDTEAFF.

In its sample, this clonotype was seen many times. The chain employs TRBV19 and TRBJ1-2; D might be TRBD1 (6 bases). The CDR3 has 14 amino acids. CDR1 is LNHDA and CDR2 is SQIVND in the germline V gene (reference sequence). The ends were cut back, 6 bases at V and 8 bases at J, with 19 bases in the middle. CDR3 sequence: CASRRTGASQGYTF. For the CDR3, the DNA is TGTGCCAGTAGAAGGACGGGGGCCTCCCAGGGCTACACCTTC.

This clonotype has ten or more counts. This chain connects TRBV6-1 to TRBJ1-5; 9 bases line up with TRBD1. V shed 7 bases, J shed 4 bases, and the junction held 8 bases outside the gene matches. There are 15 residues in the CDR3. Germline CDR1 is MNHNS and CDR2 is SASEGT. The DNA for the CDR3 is TGTGCCAGCAAGACGGACAGGGGATTTAATCAGCCCCAGCATTTT. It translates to CASKTDRGFNQPQHF.

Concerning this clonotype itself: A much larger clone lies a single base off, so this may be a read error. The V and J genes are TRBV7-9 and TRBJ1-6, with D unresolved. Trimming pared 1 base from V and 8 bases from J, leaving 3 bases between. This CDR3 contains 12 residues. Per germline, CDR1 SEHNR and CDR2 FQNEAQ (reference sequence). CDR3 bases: TGTGCCAGCAGCTTAGAACATTCACCCCTCCACTTT. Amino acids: CASSLEHSPLHF.

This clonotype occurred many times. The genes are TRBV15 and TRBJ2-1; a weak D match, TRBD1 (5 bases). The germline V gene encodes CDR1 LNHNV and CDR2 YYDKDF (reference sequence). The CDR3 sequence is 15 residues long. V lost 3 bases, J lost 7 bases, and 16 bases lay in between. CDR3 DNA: TGTGCCACCAGCAGCTCTAGGGGTTTGTGGAATGAGCAGTTCTTC. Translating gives CATSSSRGLWNEQFF.